The 23 T cell receptor beta chains below come from one sample, sequenced in a study of blood T cell repertoires in COVID-19. Produced via immunoSEQ multiplex PCR; TCRdb's table is partial and in-frame only. The sample lists about 240,000 clones; roughly 86% were seen once. Sequencing was done on a sample of PBMCs or T cells enriched from blood (not recorded which). The receptors were sampled from a woman between 40 and 50 years old with acute COVID-19.

The chain is built from TRBV18 and TRBJ2-7; 7 bases map to TRBD2. Germline V gene lookup returns CDR1 KGHSH and CDR2 LQKENI. Trimming cost V 6 bases and J 2 bases; bases outside gene matches: 10. CDR3 length: 15 residues. Written as DNA, the CDR3 is TGTGCCAGCTCGATTCAAGCGGGAACAACCTACGAGCAGTACTTC. Amino acid sequence: CASSIQAGTTYEQYF.

The chain carries TRBV5-1 and TRBJ2-1, with 9 bases identical to TRBD2. The CDR3 extends over 14 amino acids. The junction had 4 bases not matched to a gene; V was cut back by 4 bases and J by 5 bases. Germline-derived CDR1 and CDR2 are SGHRS and YFSETQ. Here the CDR3 reads CASSKGLADNEQFF. The CDR3, as DNA: TGCGCCAGCAGCAAGGGACTAGCAGACAATGAGCAGTTCTTC.

Only one count was recorded for this clone. V gene TRBV10-1 combines with J gene TRBJ2-2, with TRBD1 matching 7 bases. With V trimmed by 8 bases and J by 5 bases, 35 bases remained unmatched. The V gene's germline CDR1 is WNHNN and CDR2 SYGVQD (reference sequence). The CDR3 is 23 amino acids. The CDR3 region has the DNA TGCGCCAGCGTTCTCCCAGGCCGACCGGGACAGCGTAAGGTAGGTCTGTGGACCGGGGAGCTGTTTTTT. This codes for CASVLPGRPGQRKVGLWTGELFF.

The genes are TRBV25-1 and TRBJ1-4; maybe TRBD1 (6 bases). Trimming took off 7 bases at V and 8 bases at J, with 17 bases between the two ends. The CDR3 loop spans 14 amino acids. Germline-derived CDR1 and CDR2 are MGHDK and SYGVNS. The CDR3: CASTRPTGWEKLFF. CDR3 nucleotide sequence: TGTGCCAGCACCCGTCCCACAGGGTGGGAAAAACTGTTTTTT.

CDR3 coding DNA: TGTGCCATCAGTGATTCTCAGCGGGACTCACGCTACGAGCAGTACTTC. Protein: CAISDSQRDSRYEQYF. The chain combines TRBV10-3 with TRBJ2-7; 7 bases match TRBD2. This CDR3 region has 16 residues. Trimming took 3 bases from V and 3 from J; bases not matched to a gene: 11. Germline loops: CDR1 ENHRY, CDR2 SYGVKD.

This clone has a single count. J is TRBJ1-5 and V is TRBV9, with D tentatively TRBD1 (6 bases). The V gene lost 5 bases and the J gene lost 3 bases, with 21 bases spanning the gap. This CDR3 has 17 amino acids. CDR1 SGDLS and CDR2 YYNGEE come from the germline V gene. CDR3 nucleotide sequence: TGTGCCAGCAGTACAGGGCCCGATCCTCGACCCAATCAGCCCCAGCATTTT. Translated: CASSTGPDPRPNQPQHF. The full variable domain, its missing parts supplied by reference TRBV9 and TRBJ1-5, is DSGVTQTPKHLITATGQRVTLRCSPRSGDLSVYWYQQSLDQGLQFLIQYYNGEERAKGNILERFSAQQFPDLHSELNLSSLELGDSALYFCASSTGPDPRPNQPQHFGDGTRLSIL.

This chain uses TRBV6-1 with TRBJ1-2; D is uncertain. The germline gives CDR1 MNHNS, CDR2 SASEGT. The CDR3 length is 13 residues. The V end was cut by 3 bases, the J end by 8 bases, with 13 bases between. The CDR3 DNA follows: TGTGCCAGCAGTGATCTGAGTCGAGGGGGCTACACCTTC. It yields the protein CASSDLSRGGYTF.

The rearrangement uses TRBV14 and TRBJ1-1; TRBD1 might be the D (6 bases). Trimming shortened V by 3 bases and J by 3 bases, and 11 bases separated the two germline ends. The germline V gene encodes CDR1 SGHDN and CDR2 FVKESK. This CDR3 is built from 14 residues. The CDR3 region has the DNA TGTGCCAGCAGCCATCAGGGGTTCTACACTGAAGCTTTCTTT. Amino acids: CASSHQGFYTEAFF. The entire variable domain, with the rest obtained from reference TRBV14 and TRBJ1-1, is as follows: EAGVTQFPSHSVIEKGQTVTLRCDPISGHDNLYWYRRVMGKEIKFLLHFVKESKQDESGMPNNRFLAERTGGTYSTLKVQPAELEDSGVYFCASSHQGFYTEAFFGQGTRLTVV.

The chain couples TRBV4-1 to TRBJ1-3; 10 bases agree with TRBD1. This CDR3 comprises 18 residues. J gave up 2 bases and V 3 bases, and 10 bases lay outside the gene matches. The germline CDR1 and CDR2 sequences are MGHRA and YSYEKL. CDR3 nucleotide sequence: TGCGCCAGCAGCCACAGGACGAAAGGACAGGGGGCTGGAAACACCATATATTTT. This sequence encodes CASSHRTKGQGAGNTIYF.

The rearrangement joins TRBV27 to TRBJ2-1; 7 positions match TRBD2. V lost 6 bases, J lost 7 bases, and 9 bases stayed unmatched. The CDR3 is 14 amino acids. The germline V gene encodes CDR1 MNHEY and CDR2 SMNVEV (reference sequence). CDR3 region: CASSPATSTNEQFF. CDR3 in DNA: TGTGCCAGCAGCCCCGCGACTAGCACAAATGAGCAGTTCTTC.

This sequence joins TRBV5-1 and TRBJ1-1; D call uncertain. Germline CDR1 reads SGHRS; CDR2 reads YFSETQ. CDR3 length equals 13 residues. Trimming removed 5 bases at V and 2 bases at J, with 10 bases between. CDR3 coding DNA: TGCGCCAGCAGACCCGACATTAACACTGAAGCTTTCTTT. This codes for CASRPDINTEAFF.

The chain combines TRBV5-6 with TRBJ2-1; no clear D. CDR1 SGHDT and CDR2 YYEEEE come from the germline V gene. Trimming shortened V by 5 bases and J by 2 bases, and 11 bases separated the two germline ends. CDR3 length: 14 amino acids. CDR3 in amino acids: CASRRLLTYNEQFF. The CDR3 region has the DNA TGTGCCAGCAGACGACTTTTAACCTACAATGAGCAGTTCTTC.

The CDR3 spells CASSPLGLYYSNQPQHF. CDR3 in DNA: TGTGCCAGCAGTCCCCTGGGACTCTACTATAGCAATCAGCCCCAGCATTTT. J is TRBJ1-5 and V is TRBV28; D possibly corresponds to TRBD1 (5 bases). The germline V gene encodes CDR1 MDHEN and CDR2 SYDVKM. The germline V and J ends were trimmed by 5 bases and 0 bases, with 17 bases remaining between them. This CDR3 has 17 residues.

The J gene is TRBJ1-6, the V gene TRBV6-1; no firm D call. Between the trimmed V and J ends, which lost 2 bases and 7 bases, there was a span of 6 bases. This CDR3 region has 13 residues. Germline CDR1 and CDR2: MNHNS and SASEGT. The CDR3 coding sequence is TGTGCCAGCAGTGAACCGGGGAATTCACCCCTCCACTTT. Translating it yields CASSEPGNSPLHF.

The chain recombines TRBV5-3 with TRBJ1-1, with a weak D call TRBD1 (6 bases). Being an ORF, TRBV5-3 has a function that is uncertain. The V and J ends lost 1 base and 5 bases respectively, with 9 bases between them. This CDR3 spans 13 amino acids. The chain's CDR3 is CARSLTGKTEAFF. As DNA, the CDR3 is TGTGCCAGAAGCTTGACAGGGAAAACTGAAGCTTTCTTT.

V gene TRBV7-9 combines with J gene TRBJ1-4, with D possibly being TRBD1 (5 bases). V was shortened by 5 bases and J by 3 bases, with 16 bases between the two germline ends. The CDR3 loop spans 16 amino acids. Germline values: CDR1 SEHNR, CDR2 FQNEAQ (reference sequence). The CDR3 here is CASSRTLAGANEKLFF. DNA of the CDR3: TGTGCCAGCAGCAGGACACTAGCTGGGGCTAATGAAAAACTGTTTTTT.

The J gene is TRBJ1-2, the V gene TRBV13, with 10 bases lining up with TRBD1. CDR1 and CDR2 from the germline V gene are PRHDT and FYEKMQ (reference sequence). This CDR3 has 16 amino acids. The trim removed 4 bases at V and 7 bases at J, leaving 12 bases unmatched. The CDR3 is CASSSRDRGFVGGYTF. The CDR3 nucleotides read TGTGCCAGCAGCTCCCGGGACAGGGGTTTCGTTGGTGGCTACACCTTC.

The rearrangement uses TRBV19 and TRBJ1-5; D is uncertain. V was trimmed by 2 bases and J by 7 bases, leaving 18 bases between them. Per the germline V gene, CDR1 is LNHDA and CDR2 is SQIVND (reference sequence). The CDR3 is 16 residues long. CDR3 bases: TGTGCCAGTAGTATAATTTTTACGAGGGTTGGACAGCCCCAGCATTTT. It encodes CASSIIFTRVGQPQHF.

The chain links TRBV9 to TRBJ1-4, with 7 positions matching TRBD1. With V trimmed by 5 bases and J by 7 bases, 5 bases remained unmatched. Germline V gives CDR1 SGDLS, CDR2 YYNGEE. The CDR3 extends over 13 amino acids. As DNA, the CDR3 is TGTGCCAGCAGTGGGACAGCCAGTGAAAAACTGTTTTTT. Translation gives CASSGTASEKLFF.

The chain joins TRBV11-2 to TRBJ2-3; 11 bases are a match to TRBD2. The CDR3 is 16 residues long. V dropped 6 bases and J dropped 2; count of bases not matched to a gene: 7. Germline assignment: CDR1 SGHAT and CDR2 FQNNGV. The CDR3 DNA reads TGTGCCAGCAGTCTAGCGGGAGGCCCTACCACAGATACGCAGTATTTT. It is translated as CASSLAGGPTTDTQYF.

The J gene is TRBJ1-5, the V gene TRBV4-1; tentatively, D is TRBD1 (5 bases). The V gene's germline CDR1 is MGHRA and CDR2 YSYEKL. The CDR3 consists of 15 residues. The V end was cut by 4 bases, the J end by 6 bases, with 16 bases between. The CDR3 protein is CASSPQGSEGQPQHF. The CDR3 region has the DNA TGCGCCAGCAGCCCGCAGGGTTCAGAAGGTCAGCCCCAGCATTTT.

V gene TRBV11-3 combines with J gene TRBJ2-5, with 7 positions matching TRBD2. Germline lookup yields CDR1 SGHNT and CDR2 YENEEA. V dropped 6 bases and J dropped 2; count of bases not matched to a gene: 12. There are 16 residues in the CDR3. This chain's CDR3 is CASSNQREAGQETQYF. In DNA, the CDR3 is TGTGCCAGCAGTAATCAAAGGGAAGCGGGACAAGAGACCCAGTACTTC.

The V and J genes are TRBV19 and TRBJ1-1; 9 bases match TRBD1. This CDR3 has 15 amino acids. The junction had 10 bases not matched to a gene; V was cut back by 6 bases and J by 5 bases. In germline, CDR1 is LNHDA, CDR2 SQIVND (reference sequence). The CDR3 DNA sequence: TGTGCCAGTAGATTACCCGGGACAGGGAGGACTGAAGCTTTCTTT. It codes for CASRLPGTGRTEAFF.